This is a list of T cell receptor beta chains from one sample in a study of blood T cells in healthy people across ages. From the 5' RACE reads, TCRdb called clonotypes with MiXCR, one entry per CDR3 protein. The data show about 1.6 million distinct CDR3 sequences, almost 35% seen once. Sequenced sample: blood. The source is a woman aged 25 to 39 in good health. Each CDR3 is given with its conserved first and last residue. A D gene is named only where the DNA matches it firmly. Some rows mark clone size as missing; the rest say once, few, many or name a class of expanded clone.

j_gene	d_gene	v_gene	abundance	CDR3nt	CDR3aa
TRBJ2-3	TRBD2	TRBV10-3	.	TGTGCCCGCAGACCCCCTAGCGGGGTTTTAGATACGCAGTATTTT	CARRPPSGVLDTQYF
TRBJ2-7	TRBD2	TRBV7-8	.	TGTGCCAGCAGCTTAGCTCCGGGACTAGCGGCACCCTACGAGCAGTACTTC	CASSLAPGLAAPYEQYF
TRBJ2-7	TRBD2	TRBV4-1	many	TGCGCCAGCAGCCAATCACAAGGACTAGCGGGTTACGAGCAGTACTTC	CASSQSQGLAGYEQYF
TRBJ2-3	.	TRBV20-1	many	TGCAGTGCTAGAACCGGGACGGTCACTAGCACAGATACGCAGTATTTT	CSARTGTVTSTDTQYF
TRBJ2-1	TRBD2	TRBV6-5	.	TGTGCCAGCAGTTTTAGCGGGGGCCCCACAGGGGAGCAGTTCTTC	CASSFSGGPTGEQFF
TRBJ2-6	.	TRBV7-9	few	TGTGCCGTAACTGCGTGGGTTGGCTCTGGGGCCAACGTCCTGACTTTC	CAVTAWVGSGANVLTF
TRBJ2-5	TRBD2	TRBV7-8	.	TGTGCCAGCAGAGTCCCTGGGGGGGTCTTACCAACTGTCCAAGAGACCCAGTACTTC	CASRVPGGVLPTVQETQYF
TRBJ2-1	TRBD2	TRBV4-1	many	TGCGCCAGCACGCAAAGCGGGGGTCCGCCGAGCTCCTACAATGAGCAGTTCTTC	CASTQSGGPPSSYNEQFF
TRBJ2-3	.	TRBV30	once	TGTGCCTGGTCGAGAACAGGGTCGGGCACAGATACGCAGTATTTT	CAWSRTGSGTDTQYF
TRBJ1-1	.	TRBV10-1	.	TGCGCCAGCAGTGTGACTTTACTCGCTGAAGCTTTCTTT	CASSVTLLAEAFF
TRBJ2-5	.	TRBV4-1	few	TGCGCCAGCAGCCAAGTGCCAGGGAGGAAGGAAGAGACCCAGTACTTC	CASSQVPGRKEETQYF
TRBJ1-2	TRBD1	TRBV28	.	TGTGCCAGCAGTTTAGGGGACAGGGGGCGAGATGGCTACACCTTC	CASSLGDRGRDGYTF
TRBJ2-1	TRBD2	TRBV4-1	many	TGCGCCAGCAGCCTAATAGCGGGAAGGGCCATTGGGAATGAGCAGTTCTTC	CASSLIAGRAIGNEQFF
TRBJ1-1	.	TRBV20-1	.	TGCAGTGCTAGAGACCTGACAGACCTTTTGAACACTGAAGCTTTCTTT	CSARDLTDLLNTEAFF
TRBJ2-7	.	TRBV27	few	TGTGCCAGCAGTTTAAGAGGTCCCGTCGGCGAGCAGTACTTC	CASSLRGPVGEQYF
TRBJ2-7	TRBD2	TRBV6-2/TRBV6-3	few	TGTGCCAGCAGTTACTCGGGGACTAGCGGCTACGAGCAGTACTTC	CASSYSGTSGYEQYF
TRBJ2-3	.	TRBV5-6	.	TGTGCCAGCAGCTTGACAGGAGGTATAGATACGCAGTATTTT	CASSLTGGIDTQYF
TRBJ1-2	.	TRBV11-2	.	TGTGCCAGCAGCTTAGAACCCTCAGGGAACGGCTACACCTTC	CASSLEPSGNGYTF
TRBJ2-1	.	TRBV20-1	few	TGCAGTGCTAGAGATAACCGCAATGAGCAGTTCTTC	CSARDNRNEQFF
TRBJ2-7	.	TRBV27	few	TGTGCCAGCAGTATCCGACAGGCCTATCGGGCCGAGCAGTACTTC	CASSIRQAYRAEQYF
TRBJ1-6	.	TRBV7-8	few	TGTGCCAGCAGCACACACTCCTTGGCTAATTCACCCCTCCACTTT	CASSTHSLANSPLHF
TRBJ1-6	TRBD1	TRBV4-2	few	TGTGCCAGCAGCCAAGAGACAGGGAACAATTCACCCCTCCACTTT	CASSQETGNNSPLHF
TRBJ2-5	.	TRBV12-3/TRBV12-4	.	TGTGCCAGCAGGTTGGGCAGTATGGGGGAGACCCAGTACTTC	CASRLGSMGETQYF
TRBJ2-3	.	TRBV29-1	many	TGCAGCGTGAGGACAGCAACCAGAACCGGCCCCCAGTATTTT	CSVRTATRTGPQYF
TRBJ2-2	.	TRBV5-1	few	TGTGCCAGCAGCTTGGTGGGAACTAACACCGGGGAGCTGTTTTTT	CASSLVGTNTGELFF
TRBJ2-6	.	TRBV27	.	TGTGCCAGCAGTTTCGAGACAGATTGGTCTGGGGCCAACGTCCTGACTTTC	CASSFETDWSGANVLTF
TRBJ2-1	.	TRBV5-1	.	TGCGCCAGCAGCTTGGTATCGGGAGCCCACAATGAGCAGTTCTTC	CASSLVSGAHNEQFF
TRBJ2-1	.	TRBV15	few	TGTGCCACCATGGAGGCGGGGACCTACAATGAGCAGTTCTTC	CATMEAGTYNEQFF
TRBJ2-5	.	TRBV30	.	TGTGCCTGGAGTTCAATAGATACCCAGTACTTC	CAWSSIDTQYF
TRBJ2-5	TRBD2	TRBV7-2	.	TGTGCCAGCAGCCCTAGAGCGCTAGCGGGGGGGCAAGAGACCCAGTACTTC	CASSPRALAGGQETQYF
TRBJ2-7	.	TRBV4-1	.	TGCGCCAGCAGCCAAGATATTTACGGGGGGCCCAGCGAGCAGTACTTC	CASSQDIYGGPSEQYF
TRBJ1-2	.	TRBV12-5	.	TGTGCTAGTGGTTTTGGACAGCCGAGGGACTATGGCTACACCTTC	CASGFGQPRDYGYTF
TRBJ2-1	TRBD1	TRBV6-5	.	TGTGCCAGCAGTTACTGGACAGGGCAGGATGAGCAGTTCTTC	CASSYWTGQDEQFF
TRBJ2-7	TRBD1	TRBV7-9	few	TGTGCCAGCAGCTTGGGACAGCAGAATTCCTACGAGCAGTACTTC	CASSLGQQNSYEQYF
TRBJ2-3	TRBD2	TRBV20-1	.	TGCAGTGCCCCCTCCGGCGGGAGGCGGACAGATACGCAGTATTTT	CSAPSGGRRTDTQYF
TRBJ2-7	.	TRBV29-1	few	TGCAGCGTTGGGGCAGGGCGCGAGCAGTACTTC	CSVGAGREQYF
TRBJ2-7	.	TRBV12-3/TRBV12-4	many	TGTGCCAGCAGTTTATACAGCGAGCAGTACTTC	CASSLYSEQYF
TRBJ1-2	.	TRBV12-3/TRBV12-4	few	TGTGCCAGCACCCCGCAGGGCTCGGGGTATGGCTACACCTTC	CASTPQGSGYGYTF
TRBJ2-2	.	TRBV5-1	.	TGCGCCAGCAGCTTGGCGGACCCACACACCGGGGAGCTGTTTTTT	CASSLADPHTGELFF
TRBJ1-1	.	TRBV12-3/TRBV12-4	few	TGTGCCAGCAGTTTAGCGGAGGGGGTTGCTTTCTTT	CASSLAEGVAFF
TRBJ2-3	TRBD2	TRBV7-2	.	TGTGCCGGCAGCTCGGGCGGGCGGGGGGCATTGACAGATACGCAGTATTTT	CAGSSGGRGALTDTQYF
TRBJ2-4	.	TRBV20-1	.	TGCAGTGCTAGGGACGGAAAGGTGGCCAAAAACATTCAGTACTTC	CSARDGKVAKNIQYF
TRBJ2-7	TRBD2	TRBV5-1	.	TGCGCCAGCAGCCCTCTGACTAGCGGGGGGAACGAGCAGTACTTC	CASSPLTSGGNEQYF
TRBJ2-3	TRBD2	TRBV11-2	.	TGTGCCAGCAGTTACGAGACCGGACCCTCGGGAGGGACTAGCACAGATACGCAGTATTTT	CASSYETGPSGGTSTDTQYF
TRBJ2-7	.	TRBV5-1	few	TGCGCCAGCAGCCGGACCCCCGATCCCTACGAGCAGTACTTC	CASSRTPDPYEQYF
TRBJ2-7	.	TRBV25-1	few	TGTGCCAGCAGTGAAGTTACCCGCTCCTACGAGCAGTACTTC	CASSEVTRSYEQYF
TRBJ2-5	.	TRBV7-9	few	TGTGCCAGCAGCTCTCGGGCCCCCTCTGGGACCCAGTACTTC	CASSSRAPSGTQYF
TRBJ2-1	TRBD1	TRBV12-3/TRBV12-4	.	TGTGCCAGCAGTCCAGCGGGACAGGGATCCCGTGAGCAGTTCTTC	CASSPAGQGSREQFF
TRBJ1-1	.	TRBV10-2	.	TGCGCCAGCACCGCGATTGCTAAGAACACTGAAGCTTTCTTT	CASTAIAKNTEAFF
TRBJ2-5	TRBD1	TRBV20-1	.	TGCAGTGCTCCCGGACAGGGAGGTATGCAAGAGACCCAGTACTTC	CSAPGQGGMQETQYF
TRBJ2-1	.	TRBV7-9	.	TGTGCCAGCAGCTTAGAAGGTCTAGTTAATGAGCAGTTCTTC	CASSLEGLVNEQFF
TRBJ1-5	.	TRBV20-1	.	TGCAGTGCTAGAGGGTCGGGAGCCAATCAGCCCCAGCATTTT	CSARGSGANQPQHF
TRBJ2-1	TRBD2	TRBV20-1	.	TGCAGTGCTACCGGACTAGCGGGCAGCAATGAGCAGTTCTTC	CSATGLAGSNEQFF
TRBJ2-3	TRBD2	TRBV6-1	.	TGTGCCAGCAGTGAAGATAGGGCGAGCGGGAGAATAACGCAGTATTTT	CASSEDRASGRITQYF
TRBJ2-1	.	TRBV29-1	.	TGCAGCGCCCCCCGAGGGTCGACAAGGACAAATGAGCAGTTCTTC	CSAPRGSTRTNEQFF
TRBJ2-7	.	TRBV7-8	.	TGTGCCAGCAGAAAGGGCTCCGATTTCTACGAGCAGTACTTC	CASRKGSDFYEQYF
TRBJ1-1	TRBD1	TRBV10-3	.	TGTGCCACCGAACGGGCAGGGGGAAAGGGAAAGCCTGAAGCTTTCTTT	CATERAGGKGKPEAFF
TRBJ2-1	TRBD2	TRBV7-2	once	TGTGCCAGCAGCTTAGTTTGGACTAGCGGTTACAATGAGCAGTTCTTC	CASSLVWTSGYNEQFF
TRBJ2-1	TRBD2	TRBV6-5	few	TGTGCCAGCAGTTACTCGCGGACTAGCGTACCGAGCTCCTACAATGAGCAGTTCTTC	CASSYSRTSVPSSYNEQFF
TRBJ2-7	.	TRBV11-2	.	TGTGCCAGCGACGTGGCCTACGAGCAGTACTTC	CASDVAYEQYF